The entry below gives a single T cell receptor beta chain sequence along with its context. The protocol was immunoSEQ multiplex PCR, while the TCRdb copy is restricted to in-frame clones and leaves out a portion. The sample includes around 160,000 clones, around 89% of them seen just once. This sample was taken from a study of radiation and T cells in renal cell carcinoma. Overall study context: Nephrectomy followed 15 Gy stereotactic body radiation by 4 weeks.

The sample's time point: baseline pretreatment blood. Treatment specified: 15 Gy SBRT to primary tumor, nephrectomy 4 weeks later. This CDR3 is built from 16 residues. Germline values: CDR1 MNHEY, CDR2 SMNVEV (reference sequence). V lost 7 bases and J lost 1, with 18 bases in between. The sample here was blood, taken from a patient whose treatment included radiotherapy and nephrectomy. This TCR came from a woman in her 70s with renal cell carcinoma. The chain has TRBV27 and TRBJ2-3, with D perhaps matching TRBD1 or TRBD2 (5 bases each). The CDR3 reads CASTPSGTRGTDTQYF. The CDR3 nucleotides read TGTGCCAGCACCCCATCCGGGACCCGTGGCACAGATACGCAGTATTTT.